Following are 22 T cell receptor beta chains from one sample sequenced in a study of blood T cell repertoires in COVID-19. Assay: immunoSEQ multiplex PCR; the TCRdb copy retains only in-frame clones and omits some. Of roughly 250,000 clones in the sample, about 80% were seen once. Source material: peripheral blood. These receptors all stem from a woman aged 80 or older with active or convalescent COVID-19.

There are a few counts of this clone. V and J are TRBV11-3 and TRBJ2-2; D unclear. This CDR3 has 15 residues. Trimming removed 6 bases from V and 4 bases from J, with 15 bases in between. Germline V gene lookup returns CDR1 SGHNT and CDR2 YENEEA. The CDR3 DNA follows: TGTGCCAGCAGTCCGACTCCCGCGAGCACCGGGGAGCTGTTTTTT. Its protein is CASSPTPASTGELFF. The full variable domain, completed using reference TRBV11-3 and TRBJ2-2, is EAGVVQSPRYKIIEKKQPVAFWCNPISGHNTLYWYLQNLGQGPELLIRYENEEAVDDSQLPKDRFSAERLKGVDSTLKIQPAELGDSAVYLCASSPTPASTGELFFGEGSRLTVL.

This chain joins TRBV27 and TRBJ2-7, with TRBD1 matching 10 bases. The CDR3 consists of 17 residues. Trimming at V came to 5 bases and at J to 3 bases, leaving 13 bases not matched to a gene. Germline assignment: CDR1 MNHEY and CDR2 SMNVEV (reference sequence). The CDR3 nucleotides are TGTGCCAGCAGTACCGGGACAGGGGCGCACACCTTCTACGAGCAGTACTTC. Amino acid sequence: CASSTGTGAHTFYEQYF.

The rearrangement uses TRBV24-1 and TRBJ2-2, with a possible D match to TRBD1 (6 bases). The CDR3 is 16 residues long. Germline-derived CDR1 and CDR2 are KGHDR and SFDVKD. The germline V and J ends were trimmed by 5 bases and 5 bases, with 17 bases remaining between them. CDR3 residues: CATSGGQGSDTGELFF. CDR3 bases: TGTGCCACCAGTGGAGGGCAGGGGTCGGATACCGGGGAGCTGTTTTTT.

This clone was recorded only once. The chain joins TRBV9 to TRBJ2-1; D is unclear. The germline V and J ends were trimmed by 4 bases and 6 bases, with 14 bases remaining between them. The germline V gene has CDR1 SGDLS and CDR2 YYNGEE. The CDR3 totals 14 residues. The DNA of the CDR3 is TGTGCCAGCAGCAGATCTTACTTTCGCAATGAGCAGTTCTTC. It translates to CASSRSYFRNEQFF. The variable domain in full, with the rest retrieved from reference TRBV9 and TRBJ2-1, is DSGVTQTPKHLITATGQRVTLRCSPRSGDLSVYWYQQSLDQGLQFLIQYYNGEERAKGNILERFSAQQFPDLHSELNLSSLELGDSALYFCASSRSYFRNEQFFGPGTRLTVL.

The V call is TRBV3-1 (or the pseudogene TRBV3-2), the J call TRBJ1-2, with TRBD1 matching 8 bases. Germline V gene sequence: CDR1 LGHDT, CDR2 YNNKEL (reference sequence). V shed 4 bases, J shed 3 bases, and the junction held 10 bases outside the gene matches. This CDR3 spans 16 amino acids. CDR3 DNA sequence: TGTGCCAGCAGCCTCCGTGGGGGACAGGCTTACTATGGCTACACCTTC. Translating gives CASSLRGGQAYYGYTF.

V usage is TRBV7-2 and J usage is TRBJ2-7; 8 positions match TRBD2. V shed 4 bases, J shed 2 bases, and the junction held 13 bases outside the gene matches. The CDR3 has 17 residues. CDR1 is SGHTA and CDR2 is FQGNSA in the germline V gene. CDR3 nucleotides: TGTGCCAGCAGCTCGCGGGGTGGTAGCGGGGCCCCCTACGAGCAGTACTTC. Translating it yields CASSSRGGSGAPYEQYF.

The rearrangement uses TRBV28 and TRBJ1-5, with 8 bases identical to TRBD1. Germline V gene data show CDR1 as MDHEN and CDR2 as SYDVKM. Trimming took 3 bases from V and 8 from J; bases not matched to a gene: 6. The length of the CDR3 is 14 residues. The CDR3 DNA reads TGTGCCAGCAGTTTCGGACAGGGAGGGAAGCCCCAGCATTTT. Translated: CASSFGQGGKPQHF.

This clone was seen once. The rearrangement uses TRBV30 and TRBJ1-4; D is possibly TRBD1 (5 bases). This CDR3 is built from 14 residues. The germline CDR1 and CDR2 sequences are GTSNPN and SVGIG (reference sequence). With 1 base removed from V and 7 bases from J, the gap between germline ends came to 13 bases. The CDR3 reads CAWSAGGIREKLFF. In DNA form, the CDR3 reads TGTGCCTGGAGTGCTGGGGGGATTCGTGAAAAACTGTTTTTT.

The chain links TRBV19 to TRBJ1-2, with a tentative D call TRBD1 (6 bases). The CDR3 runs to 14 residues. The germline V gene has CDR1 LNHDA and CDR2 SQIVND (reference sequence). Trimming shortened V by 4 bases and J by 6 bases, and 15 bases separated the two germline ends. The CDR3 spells CASSTGQTRHGYTF. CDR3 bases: TGTGCCAGTAGTACCGGACAGACACGGCATGGCTACACCTTC.

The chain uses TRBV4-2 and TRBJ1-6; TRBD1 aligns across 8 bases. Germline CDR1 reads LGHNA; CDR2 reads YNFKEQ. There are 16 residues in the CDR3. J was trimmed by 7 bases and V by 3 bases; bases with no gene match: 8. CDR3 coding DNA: TGTGCCAGCAGCCAGTCAGGGGGCGCGGGCAATTCACCCCTCCACTTT. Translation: CASSQSGGAGNSPLHF.

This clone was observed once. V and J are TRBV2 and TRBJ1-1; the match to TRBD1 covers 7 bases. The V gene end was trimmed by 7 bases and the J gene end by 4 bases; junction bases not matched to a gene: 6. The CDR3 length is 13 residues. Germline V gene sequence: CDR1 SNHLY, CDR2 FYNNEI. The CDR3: CASNTGVGTEAFF. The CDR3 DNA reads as TGTGCCAGCAACACAGGGGTAGGCACTGAAGCTTTCTTT.

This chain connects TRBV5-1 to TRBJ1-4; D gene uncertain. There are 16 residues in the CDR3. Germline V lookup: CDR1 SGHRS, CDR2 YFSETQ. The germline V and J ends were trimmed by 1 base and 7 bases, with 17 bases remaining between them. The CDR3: CASSLSVPIQPEKLFF. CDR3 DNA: TGCGCCAGCAGCTTGTCGGTTCCGATCCAACCTGAAAAACTGTTTTTT.

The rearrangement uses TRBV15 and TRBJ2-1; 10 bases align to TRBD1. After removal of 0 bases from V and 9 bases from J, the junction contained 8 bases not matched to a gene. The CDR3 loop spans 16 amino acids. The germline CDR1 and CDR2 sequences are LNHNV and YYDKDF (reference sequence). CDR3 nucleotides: TGTGCCACCAGCAGAGATCCGGGACAGGGGTCCATTGAGCAGTTCTTC. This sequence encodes CATSRDPGQGSIEQFF.

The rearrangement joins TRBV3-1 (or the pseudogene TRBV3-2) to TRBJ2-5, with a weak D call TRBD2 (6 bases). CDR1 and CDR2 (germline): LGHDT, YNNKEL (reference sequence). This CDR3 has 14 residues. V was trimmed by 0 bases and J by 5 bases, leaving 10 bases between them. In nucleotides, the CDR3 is TGTGCCAGCAGCCAAGACGGGAGTCGGGAGACCCAGTACTTC. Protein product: CASSQDGSRETQYF.

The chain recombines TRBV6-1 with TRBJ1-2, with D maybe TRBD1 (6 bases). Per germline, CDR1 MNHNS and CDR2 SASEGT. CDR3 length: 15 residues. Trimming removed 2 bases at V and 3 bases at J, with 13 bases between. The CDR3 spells CASSERGAKDYGYTF. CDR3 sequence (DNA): TGTGCCAGCAGTGAACGGGGGGCGAAGGACTATGGCTACACCTTC.

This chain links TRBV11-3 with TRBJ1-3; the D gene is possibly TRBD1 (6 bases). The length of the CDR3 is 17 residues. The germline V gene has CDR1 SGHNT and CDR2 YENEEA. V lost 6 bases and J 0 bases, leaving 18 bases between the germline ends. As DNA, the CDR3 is TGTGCCAGCAGGCAAACAGGGTGCCCCCGCTCTGGAAACACCATATATTTT. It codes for CASRQTGCPRSGNTIYF.

CDR3 region: CAISGGTSGMLEQYF. The CDR3 bases are TGTGCCATCAGTGGCGGGACTAGCGGGATGCTCGAGCAGTACTTC. The chain uses TRBV10-3 and TRBJ2-7, with 13 bases identical to TRBD2. V dropped 4 bases and J dropped 6; count of bases not matched to a gene: 6. The CDR3 runs to 15 residues. Germline V CDR1 and CDR2: ENHRY, SYGVKD.

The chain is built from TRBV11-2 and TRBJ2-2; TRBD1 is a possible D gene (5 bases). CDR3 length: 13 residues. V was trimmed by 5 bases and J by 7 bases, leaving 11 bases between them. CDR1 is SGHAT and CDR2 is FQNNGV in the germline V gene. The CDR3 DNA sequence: TGTGCCAGCAGCCACAGGCGCGTCGGGGAGCTGTTTTTT. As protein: CASSHRRVGELFF.

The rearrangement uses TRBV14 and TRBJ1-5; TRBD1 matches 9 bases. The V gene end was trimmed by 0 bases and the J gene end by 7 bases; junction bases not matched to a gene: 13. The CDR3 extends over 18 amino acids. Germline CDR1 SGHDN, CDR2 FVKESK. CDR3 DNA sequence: TGTGCCAGCAGCCAAGATCGGGCCCGGGACAGGGTTGGACAGCCCCAGCATTTT. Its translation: CASSQDRARDRVGQPQHF. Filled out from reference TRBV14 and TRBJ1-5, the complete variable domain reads EAGVTQFPSHSVIEKGQTVTLRCDPISGHDNLYWYRRVMGKEIKFLLHFVKESKQDESGMPNNRFLAERTGGTYSTLKVQPAELEDSGVYFCASSQDRARDRVGQPQHFGDGTRLSIL.

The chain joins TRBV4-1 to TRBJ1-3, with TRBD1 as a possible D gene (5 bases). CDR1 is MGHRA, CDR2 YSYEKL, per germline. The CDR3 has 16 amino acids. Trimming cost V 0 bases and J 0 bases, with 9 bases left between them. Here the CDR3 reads CASSQDKGLSGNTIYF. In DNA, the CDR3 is TGCGCCAGCAGCCAAGACAAGGGACTCTCTGGAAACACCATATATTTT.

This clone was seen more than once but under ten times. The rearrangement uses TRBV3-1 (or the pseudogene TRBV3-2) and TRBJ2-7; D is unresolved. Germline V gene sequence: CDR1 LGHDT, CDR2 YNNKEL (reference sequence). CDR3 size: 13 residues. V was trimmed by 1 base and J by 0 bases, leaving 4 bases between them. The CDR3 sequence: CASSQGLSYEQYF. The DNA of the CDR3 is TGTGCCAGCAGCCAAGGACTCTCCTACGAGCAGTACTTC.

The CDR3 bases are TGCGCCAGCAGCTTGGAAGGCAGAGAAAGAGGAGCTTTCTTT. This sequence encodes CASSLEGRERGAFF. The rearrangement links TRBV5-1 to TRBJ1-1; D is undetermined. Germline V gene sequence: CDR1 SGHRS, CDR2 YFSETQ. CDR3 length: 14 amino acids. Trimming left V 0 bases short and J 10 bases short, with 16 bases between. Combining the CDR3 with reference TRBV5-1 and TRBJ1-1 gives the whole variable domain KAGVTQTPRYLIKTRGQQVTLSCSPISGHRSVSWYQQTPGQGLQFLFEYFSETQRNKGNFPGRFSGRQFSNSRSEMNVSTLELGDSALYLCASSLEGRERGAFFGQGTRLTVV.